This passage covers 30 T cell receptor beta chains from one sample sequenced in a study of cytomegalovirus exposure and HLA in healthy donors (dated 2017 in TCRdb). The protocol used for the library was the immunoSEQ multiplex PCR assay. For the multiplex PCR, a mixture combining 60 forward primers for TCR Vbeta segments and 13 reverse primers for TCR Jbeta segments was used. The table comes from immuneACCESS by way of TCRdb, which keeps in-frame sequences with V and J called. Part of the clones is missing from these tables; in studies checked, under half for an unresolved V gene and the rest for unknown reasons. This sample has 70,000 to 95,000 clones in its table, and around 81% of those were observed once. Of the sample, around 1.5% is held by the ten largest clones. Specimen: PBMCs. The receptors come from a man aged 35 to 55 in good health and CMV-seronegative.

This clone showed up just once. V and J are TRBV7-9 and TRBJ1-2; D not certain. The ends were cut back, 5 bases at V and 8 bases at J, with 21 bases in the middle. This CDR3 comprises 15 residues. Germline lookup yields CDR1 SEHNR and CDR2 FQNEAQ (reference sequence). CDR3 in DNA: TGTGCCAGCAGCCCTCCCGGCAGCTGGTTGAGGGGCTACACCTTC. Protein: CASSPPGSWLRGYTF.

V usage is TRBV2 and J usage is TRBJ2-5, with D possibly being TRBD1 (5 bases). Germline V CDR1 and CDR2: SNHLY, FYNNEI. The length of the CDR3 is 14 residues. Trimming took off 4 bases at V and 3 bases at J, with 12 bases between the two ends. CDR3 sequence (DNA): TGTGCCAGCAGTGTGGGCAGGGCAGAAGAGACCCAGTACTTC. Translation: CASSVGRAEETQYF.

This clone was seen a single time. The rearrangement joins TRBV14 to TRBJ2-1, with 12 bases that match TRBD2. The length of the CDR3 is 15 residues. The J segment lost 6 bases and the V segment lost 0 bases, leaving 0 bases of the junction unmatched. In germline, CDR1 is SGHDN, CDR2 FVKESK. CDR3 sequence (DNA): TGTGCCAGCAGCCAAGAACTAGCGGGAGGCAATGAGCAGTTCTTC. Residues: CASSQELAGGNEQFF.

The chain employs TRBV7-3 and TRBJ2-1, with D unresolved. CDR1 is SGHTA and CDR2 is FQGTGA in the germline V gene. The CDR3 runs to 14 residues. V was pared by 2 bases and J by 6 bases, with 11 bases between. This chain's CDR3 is CASSLLRFGNEQFF. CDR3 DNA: TGTGCCAGCAGCTTACTGAGGTTCGGCAATGAGCAGTTCTTC.

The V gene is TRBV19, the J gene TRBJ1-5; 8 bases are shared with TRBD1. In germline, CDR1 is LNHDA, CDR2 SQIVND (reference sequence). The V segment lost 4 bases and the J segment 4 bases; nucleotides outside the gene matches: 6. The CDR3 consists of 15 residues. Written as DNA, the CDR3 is TGTGCCAGTAGTACGATGGACAGGGAAAATCAGCCCCAGCATTTT. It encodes CASSTMDRENQPQHF.

In nucleotides, the CDR3 is TGTGCCAGCTCCCGGTTCCAGGACGAGCAGTACTTC. Amino acid sequence: CASSRFQDEQYF. This sequence joins TRBV9 and TRBJ2-7; no reliable D call. This CDR3 region has 12 residues. The V and J ends lost 7 bases and 5 bases respectively, with 13 bases between them. The V gene's germline CDR1 is SGDLS and CDR2 YYNGEE.

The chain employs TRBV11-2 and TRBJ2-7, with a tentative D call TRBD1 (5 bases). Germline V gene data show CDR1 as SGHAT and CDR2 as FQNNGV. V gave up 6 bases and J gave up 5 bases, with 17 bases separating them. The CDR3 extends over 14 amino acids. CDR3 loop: CASSPLDSTHEQYF. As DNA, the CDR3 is TGTGCCAGCAGTCCCCTTGACAGCACCCACGAGCAGTACTTC.

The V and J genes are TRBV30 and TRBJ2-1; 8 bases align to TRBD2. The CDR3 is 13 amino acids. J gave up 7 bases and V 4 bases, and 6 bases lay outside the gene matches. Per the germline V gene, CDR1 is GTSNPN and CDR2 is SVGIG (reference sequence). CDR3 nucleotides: TGTGCCTGGATTGGGGCGGGAGGTAATGAGCAGTTCTTC. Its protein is CAWIGAGGNEQFF.

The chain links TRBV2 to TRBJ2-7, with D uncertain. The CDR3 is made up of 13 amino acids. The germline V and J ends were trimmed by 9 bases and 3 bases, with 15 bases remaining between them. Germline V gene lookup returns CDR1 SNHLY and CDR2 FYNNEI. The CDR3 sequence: CASKLGSFYEQYF. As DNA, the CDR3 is TGTGCCAGTAAGCTAGGAAGTTTCTACGAGCAGTACTTC.

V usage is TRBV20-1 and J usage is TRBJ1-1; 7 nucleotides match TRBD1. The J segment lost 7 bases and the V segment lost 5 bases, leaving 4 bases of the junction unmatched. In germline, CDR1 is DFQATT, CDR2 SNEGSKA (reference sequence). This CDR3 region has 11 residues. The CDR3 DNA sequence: TGCAGTGCTTACCACAGGGGTGAAGCTTTCTTT. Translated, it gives CSAYHRGEAFF.

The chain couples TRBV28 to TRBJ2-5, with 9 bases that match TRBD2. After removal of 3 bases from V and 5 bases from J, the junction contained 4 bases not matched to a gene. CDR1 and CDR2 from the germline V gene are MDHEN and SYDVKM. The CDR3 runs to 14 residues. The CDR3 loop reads CASSLGGRGETQYF. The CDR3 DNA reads TGTGCCAGCAGTTTGGGCGGGAGGGGGGAGACCCAGTACTTC.

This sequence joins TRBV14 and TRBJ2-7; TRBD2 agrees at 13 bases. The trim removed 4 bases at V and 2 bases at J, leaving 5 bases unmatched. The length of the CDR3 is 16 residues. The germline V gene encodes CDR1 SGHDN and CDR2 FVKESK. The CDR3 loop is CASSRTSGRWPYEQYF. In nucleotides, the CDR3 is TGTGCCAGCAGCCGGACTAGCGGGAGATGGCCCTACGAGCAGTACTTC.

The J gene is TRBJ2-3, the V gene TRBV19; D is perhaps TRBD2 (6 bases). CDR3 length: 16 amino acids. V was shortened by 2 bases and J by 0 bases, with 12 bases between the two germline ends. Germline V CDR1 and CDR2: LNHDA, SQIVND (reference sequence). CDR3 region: CASSIRGIPSTDTQYF. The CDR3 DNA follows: TGTGCCAGTAGTATACGGGGGATTCCTAGCACAGATACGCAGTATTTT. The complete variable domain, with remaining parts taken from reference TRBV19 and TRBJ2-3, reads DGGITQSPKYLFRKEGQNVTLSCEQNLNHDAMYWYRQDPGQGLRLIYYSQIVNDFQKGDIAEGYSVSREKKESFPLTVTSAQKNPTAFYLCASSIRGIPSTDTQYFGPGTRLTVL.

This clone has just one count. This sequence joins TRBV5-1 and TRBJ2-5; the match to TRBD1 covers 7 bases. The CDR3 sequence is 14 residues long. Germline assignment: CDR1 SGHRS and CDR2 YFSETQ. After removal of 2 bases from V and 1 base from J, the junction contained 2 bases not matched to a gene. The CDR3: CASSLQGTQETQYF. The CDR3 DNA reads TGCGCCAGCAGCTTACAGGGGACCCAAGAGACCCAGTACTTC.

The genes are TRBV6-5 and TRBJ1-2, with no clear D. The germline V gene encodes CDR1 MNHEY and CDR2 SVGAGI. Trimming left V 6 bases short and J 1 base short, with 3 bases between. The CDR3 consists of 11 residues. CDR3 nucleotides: TGTGCCAGCAGCAGTAACTATGGCTACACCTTC. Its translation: CASSSNYGYTF.

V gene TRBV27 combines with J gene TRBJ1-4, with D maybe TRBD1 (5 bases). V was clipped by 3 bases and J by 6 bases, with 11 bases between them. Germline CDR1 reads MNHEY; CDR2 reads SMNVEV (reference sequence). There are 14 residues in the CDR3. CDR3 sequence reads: CASSFQGRDEKLFF. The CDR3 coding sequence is TGTGCCAGCAGTTTTCAGGGAAGGGATGAAAAACTGTTTTTT.

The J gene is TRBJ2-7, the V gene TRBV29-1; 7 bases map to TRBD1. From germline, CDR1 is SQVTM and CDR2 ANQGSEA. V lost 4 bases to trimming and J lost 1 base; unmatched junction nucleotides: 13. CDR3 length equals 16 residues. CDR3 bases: TGCAGCGTTGCCGGGACAGAAGCTTTACTTTCCTACGAGCAGTACTTC. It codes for CSVAGTEALLSYEQYF.

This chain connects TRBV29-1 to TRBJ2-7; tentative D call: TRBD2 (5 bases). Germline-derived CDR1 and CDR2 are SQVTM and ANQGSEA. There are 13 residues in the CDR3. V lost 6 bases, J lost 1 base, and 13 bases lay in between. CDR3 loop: CSVGGSRSYEQYF. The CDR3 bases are TGCAGCGTAGGTGGGAGTAGGTCCTACGAGCAGTACTTC.

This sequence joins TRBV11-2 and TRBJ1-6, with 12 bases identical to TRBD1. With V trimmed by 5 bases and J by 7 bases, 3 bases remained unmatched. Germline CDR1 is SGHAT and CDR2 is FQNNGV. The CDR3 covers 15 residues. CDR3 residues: CASSRDRGLNSPLHF. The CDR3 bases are TGTGCCAGCAGCCGGGACAGGGGGCTAAATTCACCCCTCCACTTT.

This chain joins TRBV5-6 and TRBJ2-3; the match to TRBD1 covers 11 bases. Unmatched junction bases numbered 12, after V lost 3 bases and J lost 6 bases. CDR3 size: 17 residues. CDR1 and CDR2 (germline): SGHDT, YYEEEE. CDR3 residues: CASSSTLRTGGGDTQYF. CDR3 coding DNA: TGTGCCAGCAGCTCGACTCTTAGGACAGGGGGCGGTGATACGCAGTATTTT.

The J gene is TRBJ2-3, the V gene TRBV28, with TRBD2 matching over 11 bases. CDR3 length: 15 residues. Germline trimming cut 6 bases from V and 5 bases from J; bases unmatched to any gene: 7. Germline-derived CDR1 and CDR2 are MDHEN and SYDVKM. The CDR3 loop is CASRFTSGRRDTQYF. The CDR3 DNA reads TGTGCCAGCAGATTTACTAGCGGGAGAAGAGATACGCAGTATTTT.

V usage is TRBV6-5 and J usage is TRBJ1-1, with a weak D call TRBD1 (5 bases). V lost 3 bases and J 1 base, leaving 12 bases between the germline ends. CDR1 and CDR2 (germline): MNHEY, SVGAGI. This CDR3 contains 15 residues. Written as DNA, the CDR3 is TGTGCCAGCAGTTATTTCGGGGGTGGGAACACTGAAGCTTTCTTT. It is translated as CASSYFGGGNTEAFF.

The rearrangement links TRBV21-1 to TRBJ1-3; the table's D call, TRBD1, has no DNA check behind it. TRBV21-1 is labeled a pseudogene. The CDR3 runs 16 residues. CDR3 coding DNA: TGTGCCAGCAGCAAAGGGGACAGGGACTCTGGAAACACCATATATTTT. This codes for CASSKGDRDSGNTIYF.

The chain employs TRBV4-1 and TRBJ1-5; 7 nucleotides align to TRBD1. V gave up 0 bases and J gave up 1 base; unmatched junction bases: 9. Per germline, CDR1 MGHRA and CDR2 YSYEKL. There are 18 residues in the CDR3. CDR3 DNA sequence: TGCGCCAGCAGCCAAGACGACAGGGTGTTGGGAAGCAATCAGCCCCAGCATTTT. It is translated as CASSQDDRVLGSNQPQHF.

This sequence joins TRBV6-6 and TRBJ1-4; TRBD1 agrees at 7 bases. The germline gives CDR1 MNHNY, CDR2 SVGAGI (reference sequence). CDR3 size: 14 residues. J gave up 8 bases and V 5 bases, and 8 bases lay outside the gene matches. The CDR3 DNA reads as TGTGCCAGCAGTACACAGGGGATTCGGGAAAAACTGTTTTTT. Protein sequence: CASSTQGIREKLFF.

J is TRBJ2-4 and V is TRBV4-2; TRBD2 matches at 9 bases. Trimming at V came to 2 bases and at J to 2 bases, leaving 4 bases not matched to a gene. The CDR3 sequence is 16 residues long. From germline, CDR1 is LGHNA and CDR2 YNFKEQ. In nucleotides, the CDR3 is TGTGCCAGCAGCCAAAGGACTAGCGTGTCCAAAAACATTCAGTACTTC. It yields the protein CASSQRTSVSKNIQYF.

DNA of the CDR3: TGTGCCAGTAGTCTCCGGGGCGGGACTTACTACGAGCAGTACTTC. Translated: CASSLRGGTYYEQYF. The V gene is TRBV19, the J gene TRBJ2-7, with a weak D call TRBD2 (6 bases). This CDR3 is built from 15 residues. Germline V gene data show CDR1 as LNHDA and CDR2 as SQIVND (reference sequence). Trimming stripped 5 bases from V and 3 bases from J, with 17 bases between.

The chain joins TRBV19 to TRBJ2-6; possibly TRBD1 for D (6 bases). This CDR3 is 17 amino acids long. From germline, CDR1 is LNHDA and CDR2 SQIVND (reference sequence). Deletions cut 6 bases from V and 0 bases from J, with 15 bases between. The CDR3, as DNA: TGTGCCAGTAGACGGGACACATACTCCTCTGGGGCCAACGTCCTGACTTTC. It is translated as CASRRDTYSSGANVLTF.

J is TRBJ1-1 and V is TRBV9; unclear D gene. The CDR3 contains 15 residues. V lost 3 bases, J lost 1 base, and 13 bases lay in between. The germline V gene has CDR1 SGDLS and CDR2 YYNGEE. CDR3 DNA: TGTGCCAGCAGCGAAACCACAGCTTCGAACACTGAAGCTTTCTTT. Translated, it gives CASSETTASNTEAFF.

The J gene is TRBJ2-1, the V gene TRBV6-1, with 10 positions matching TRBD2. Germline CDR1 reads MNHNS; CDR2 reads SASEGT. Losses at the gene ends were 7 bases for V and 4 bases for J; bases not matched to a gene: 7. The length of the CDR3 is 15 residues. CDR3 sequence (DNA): TGTGCCAGCACGAGTACTAGCGGGGTATACAATGAGCAGTTCTTC. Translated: CASTSTSGVYNEQFF.